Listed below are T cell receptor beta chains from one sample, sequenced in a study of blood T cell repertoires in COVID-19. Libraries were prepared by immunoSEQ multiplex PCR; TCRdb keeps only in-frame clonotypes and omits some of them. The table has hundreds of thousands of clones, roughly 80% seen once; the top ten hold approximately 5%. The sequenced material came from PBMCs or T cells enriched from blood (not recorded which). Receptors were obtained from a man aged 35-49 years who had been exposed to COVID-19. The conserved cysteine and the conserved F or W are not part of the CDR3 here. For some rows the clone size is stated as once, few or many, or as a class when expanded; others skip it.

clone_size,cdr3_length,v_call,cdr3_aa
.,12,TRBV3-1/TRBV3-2,ASSRRGVTETQY
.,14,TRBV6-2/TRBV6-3,ASSYSTGRRTDTQY
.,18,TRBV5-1,ASSLEGLAAPGGTKNIQY
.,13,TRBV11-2,ASRRLAGDRETQY
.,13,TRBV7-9,ASSMENRGIPEAF
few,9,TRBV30,AWSLNYGYT
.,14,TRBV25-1,ASSQTSTGPNQPQH
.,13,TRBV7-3,ASSPRQGLGNEQF
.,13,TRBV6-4,ASSALQGSSNEQF
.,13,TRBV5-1,ASSITSGVNSPLH
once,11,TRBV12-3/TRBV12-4,ASTWGRQETQY
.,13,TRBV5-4,ASSFSSGRSNTQY
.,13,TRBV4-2,ASSQETGRGGTQY
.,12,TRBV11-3,ASRFQGGPYEQY
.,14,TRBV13,ASSLLADGFRNEQY
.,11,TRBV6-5,ASSLGQPLDYT
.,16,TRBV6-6,ASSPGTGGGSSYNEQF
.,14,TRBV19,ASTDLGQGGRQPQH
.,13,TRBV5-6,ASSGETYSGNTIY
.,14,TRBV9,ASSVGTSGTTGELF
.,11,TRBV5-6,ASTQLSGNTIY
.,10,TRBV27,ASGPQGETQY
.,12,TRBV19,ASRIGTENSPLH
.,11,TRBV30,AWSVTRDYEQY
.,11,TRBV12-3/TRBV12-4,ASSSREGGTQY
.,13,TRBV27,ASKRSTGNTDTQY
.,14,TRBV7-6,ASSLVRGEVADTQY
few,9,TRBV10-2,ASRDPQALH
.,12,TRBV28,ASSLGQGYSPLH
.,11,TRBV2,ASSKTANTEAF
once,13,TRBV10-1,ASSSGDSSYNEQF
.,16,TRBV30,AWSRQGRRSPYNSPLH
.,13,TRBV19,ASSLSDGGGYGYT
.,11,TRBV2,ASQDRGPYGYT
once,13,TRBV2,ASRPGQGAPYEQF
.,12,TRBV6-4,ASKRTGGDTEAF
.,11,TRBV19,ASSMMGASEAF
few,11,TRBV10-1,ASSESGRTGLA
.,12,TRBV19,ASSAGDNLYEQY
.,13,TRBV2,ASSSSGYSTDTQY
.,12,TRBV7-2,ASSEMGLAGIQY
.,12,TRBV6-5,ASSLGAGTGELF
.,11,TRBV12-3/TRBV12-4,ASRGVVYNEQF
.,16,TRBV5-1,ASSLVVRLASGSHEQF
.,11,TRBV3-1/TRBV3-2,ASSQSRTLAAF
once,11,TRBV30,AWRGGGSQPQH
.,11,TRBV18,ASSLGTDYEQY
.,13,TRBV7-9,ASSSWRGGLYEQY
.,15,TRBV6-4,ASILDRDQATNEKLF
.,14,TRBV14,ASSLYLSGSGDTQY
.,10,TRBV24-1,ATSDPSTEAF
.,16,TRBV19,ASSIRGRASGNLGEQY
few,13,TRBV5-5,ASSLGTGAGNTIY
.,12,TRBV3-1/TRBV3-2,ASSQRRGYETQY
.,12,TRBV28,ASRFDRTNTEAF
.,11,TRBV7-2,ASRVGGQETQY
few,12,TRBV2,ASSRDRGFGEQF
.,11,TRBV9,ASREIMNTEAF
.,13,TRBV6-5,ASSFDLALGNGYT